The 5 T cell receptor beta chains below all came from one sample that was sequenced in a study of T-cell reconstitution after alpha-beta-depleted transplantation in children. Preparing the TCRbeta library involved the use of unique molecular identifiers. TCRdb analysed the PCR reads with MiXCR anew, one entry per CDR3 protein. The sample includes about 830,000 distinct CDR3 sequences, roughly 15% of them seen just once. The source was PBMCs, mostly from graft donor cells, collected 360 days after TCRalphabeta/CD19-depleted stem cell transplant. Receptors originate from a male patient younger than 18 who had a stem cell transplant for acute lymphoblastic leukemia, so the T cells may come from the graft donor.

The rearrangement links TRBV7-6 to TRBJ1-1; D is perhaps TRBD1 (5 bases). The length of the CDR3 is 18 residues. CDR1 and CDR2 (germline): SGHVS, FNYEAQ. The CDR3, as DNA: TGTTTTTCGGTCGGACGATTTCGAACAAACCCTGAGGGGACTGAAGCTTTCTTT. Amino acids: CFSVGRFRTNPEGTEAFF.

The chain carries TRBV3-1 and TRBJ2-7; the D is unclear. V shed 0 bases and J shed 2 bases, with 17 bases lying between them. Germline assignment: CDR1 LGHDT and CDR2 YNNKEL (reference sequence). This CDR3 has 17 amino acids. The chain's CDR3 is CASSQEWAFIRPYEQYF. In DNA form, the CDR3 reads TGTGCCAGCAGCCAAGAATGGGCATTTATTAGGCCCTACGAGCAGTACTTC.

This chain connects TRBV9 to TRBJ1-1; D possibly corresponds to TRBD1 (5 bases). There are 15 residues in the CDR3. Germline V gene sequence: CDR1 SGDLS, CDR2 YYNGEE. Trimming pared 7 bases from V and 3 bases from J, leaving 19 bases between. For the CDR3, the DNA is TGTGCCAGCGAATCTTGGCCGGGGGGGGACACTGAAGCTTTCTTT. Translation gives CASESWPGGDTEAFF.

The CDR3 here is CASSLGSVLKETQYF. The CDR3 bases are TGCGCCAGCAGCTTGGGCAGCGTTTTGAAAGAGACCCAGTACTTC. This chain uses TRBV5-1 with TRBJ2-5; no clear D gene. V was clipped by 0 bases and J by 3 bases, with 12 bases between them. CDR3 size: 15 residues. The germline V gene has CDR1 SGHRS and CDR2 YFSETQ. The whole variable domain, filled in from reference TRBV5-1 and TRBJ2-5, reads KAGVTQTPRYLIKTRGQQVTLSCSPISGHRSVSWYQQTPGQGLQFLFEYFSETQRNKGNFPGRFSGRQFSNSRSEMNVSTLELGDSALYLCASSLGSVLKETQYFGPGTRLLVL.

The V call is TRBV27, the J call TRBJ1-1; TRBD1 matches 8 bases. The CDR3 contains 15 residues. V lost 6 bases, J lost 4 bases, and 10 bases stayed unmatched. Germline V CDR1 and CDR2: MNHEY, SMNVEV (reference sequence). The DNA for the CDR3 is TGTGCCAGCAGGAAACAGGGGGTGGCGATCACTGAAGCTTTCTTT. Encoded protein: CASRKQGVAITEAFF.